This TCR beta chain was identified during a study of T cells after yellow fever vaccination. V was shortened by 2 bases and J by 2 bases, with 9 bases between the two germline ends. Germline loops: CDR1 MNHEY, CDR2 SMNVEV (reference sequence). This CDR3 region has 15 residues. Using its own MiXCR run on the 5' RACE reads, TCRdb lists one record per CDR3 protein. The data contain some 560,000 distinct CDR3 sequences, approximately 21% of them seen just once; the ten biggest clones take up around 15%. Sequencing was performed on PBMCs, taken 15 days after the yellow fever booster vaccination. This clonotype originated in a man aged 30-40 years who received the YFV17D yellow fever vaccine. V is TRBV27 and J is TRBJ2-2; D possibly corresponds to TRBD1 (6 bases). This CDR3 is CASSLNRANTGELFF. CDR3 DNA: TGTGCCAGCAGTTTAAACAGGGCCAACACCGGGGAGCTGTTTTTT.